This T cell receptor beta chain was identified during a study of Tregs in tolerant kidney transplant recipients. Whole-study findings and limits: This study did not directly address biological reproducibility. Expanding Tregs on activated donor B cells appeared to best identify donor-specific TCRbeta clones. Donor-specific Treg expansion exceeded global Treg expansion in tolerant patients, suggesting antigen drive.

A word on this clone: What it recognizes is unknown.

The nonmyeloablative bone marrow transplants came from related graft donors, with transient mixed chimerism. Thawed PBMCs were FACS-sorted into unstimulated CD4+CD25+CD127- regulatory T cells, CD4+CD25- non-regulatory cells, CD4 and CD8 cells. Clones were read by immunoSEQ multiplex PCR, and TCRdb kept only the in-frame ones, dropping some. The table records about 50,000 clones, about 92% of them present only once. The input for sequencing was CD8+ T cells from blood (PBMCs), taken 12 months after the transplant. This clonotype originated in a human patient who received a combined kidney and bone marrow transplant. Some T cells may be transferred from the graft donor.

The CDR3 DNA reads TGTGCTAGTGGTAGGGGCGAGCAGTACTTC. It encodes CASGRGEQYF. The gene calls are TRBV12-5 and TRBJ2-7; maybe TRBD1 (5 bases). CDR3 length: 10 residues. From germline, CDR1 is LGHNT and CDR2 FRNRAP. V was trimmed by 5 bases and J by 6 bases, leaving 5 bases between them. Variable domain in full (rest from reference TRBV12-5 and TRBJ2-7): DARVTQTPRHKVTEMGQEVTMRCQPILGHNTVFWYRQTMMQGLELLAYFRNRAPLDDSGMPKDRFSAEMPDATLATLKIQPSEPRDSAVYFCASGRGEQYFGPGTRLTVT.